This T cell receptor (beta chain) was obtained from a study of cytotoxic CD8 clonotypes in ibrutinib-treated CLL. The CDR3 has 15 residues. Germline V CDR1 and CDR2: SGHAT, FQDESV (reference sequence). Comments on this clone: Germline is not matched at one junction end, which may reflect a read error.

TCRdb keeps only in-frame clones here, not all; method: immunoSEQ multiplex PCR. This table holds 6,000 to 8,500 clones, around 80% found once. This clonotype was sampled from a human donor with chronic lymphocytic leukemia. This specimen consisted of PBMCs, obtained before ibrutinib treatment. This chain connects TRBV11-1 to TRBJ2-7; 7 nucleotides match TRBD1. The CDR3 protein is CASSSPSTGSGPPLF. The DNA for the CDR3 is TGTGCCAGCAGTTCCCCCTCGACAGGGTCAGGACCTCCCCTCTTC.